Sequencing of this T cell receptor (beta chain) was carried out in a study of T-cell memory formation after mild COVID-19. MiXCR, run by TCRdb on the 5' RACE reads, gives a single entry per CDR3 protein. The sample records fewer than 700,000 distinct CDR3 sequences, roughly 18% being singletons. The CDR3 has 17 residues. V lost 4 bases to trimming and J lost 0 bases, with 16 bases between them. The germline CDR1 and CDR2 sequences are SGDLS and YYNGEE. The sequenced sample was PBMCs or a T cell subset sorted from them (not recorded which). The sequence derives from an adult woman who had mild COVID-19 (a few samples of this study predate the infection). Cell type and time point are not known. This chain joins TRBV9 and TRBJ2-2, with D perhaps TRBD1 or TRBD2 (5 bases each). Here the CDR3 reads CASSPAPGPSNTGELFF. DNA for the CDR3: TGTGCCAGCAGCCCGGCCCCGGGGCCATCGAACACCGGGGAGCTGTTTTTT.